This T cell receptor beta chain was identified during a study of T cells in Graves' hyperthyroidism and ophthalmopathy. Study information: At initial diagnosis, before any treatment had begun, peripheral blood was obtained.

V lost 0 bases to trimming and J lost 6 bases, with 9 bases between them. Germline-derived CDR1 and CDR2 are MGHRA and YSYEKL. The CDR3 runs to 15 residues. Study-wide findings and caveats: The model made its ophthalmopathy prediction, and onset followed a median 6.5 months later.

Amplified TCR beta CDR3 regions came from RNA transcripts. Using the HTBI primer set, a first-round RT-PCR was run on the TCR CDR3. From the multiplex PCR reads, TCRdb called clonotypes with MiXCR, one entry per CDR3 protein. This table holds about 600,000 distinct CDR3 sequences, more than 12% found once. Duration under 3 months, a NOSPECS grade of at least 4, and a Clinical Activity Score of at least 3 characterized the ophthalmopathy patients. Not enrolled were patients with uncontrolled infection, other autoimmune disease, pregnancy or lactation. This clonotype was detected a few times. Antigen unknown.

V usage is TRBV4-1 and J usage is TRBJ1-6; D not certain. The sample was blood. The source is a woman between 50 and 59 years old with Graves' ophthalmopathy. In DNA form, the CDR3 reads TGCGCCAGCAGCCAAGACAACCGGGGTAATTCACCCCTCCACTTT. Encoded protein: CASSQDNRGNSPLHF.